One sample yielded the 19 T cell receptor beta chains listed below, sequenced in a study of blood T cell repertoires in COVID-19. Profiled with immunoSEQ multiplex PCR; TCRdb holds only in-frame clones, not every one. This table has under 300,000 clones, approximately 79% appearing once. Sequenced input: peripheral blood. Source of these receptors: a woman older than 75 with active or convalescent COVID-19.

This chain's CDR3 is CASSPLKAGAGYEQYF. The CDR3 nucleotides read TGTGCCAGCTCACCACTAAAAGCGGGAGCAGGCTACGAGCAGTACTTC. The chain is built from TRBV18 and TRBJ2-7; 8 bases align to TRBD2. Germline V gene data show CDR1 as KGHSH and CDR2 as LQKENI. This CDR3 comprises 16 residues. The junction had 8 bases not matched to a gene; V was cut back by 1 base and J by 3 bases.

The CDR3 DNA is TGTGCCAGCACCAAAGGGGGCAGGGATGTTGGTGAGCAGTTCTTC. It codes for CASTKGGRDVGEQFF. J is TRBJ2-1 and V is TRBV9; TRBD1 aligns across 7 bases. The CDR3 spans 15 residues. Looked up from germline, CDR1 is SGDLS and CDR2 is YYNGEE. J lost 9 bases, V lost 6 bases, and 15 bases had no gene match.

The CDR3 loop reads CASSLRDSSSGANVLTF. CDR3 nucleotide sequence: TGTGCCAGCAGTCTCCGGGACAGCAGCTCTGGGGCCAACGTCCTGACTTTC. The chain uses TRBV27 and TRBJ2-6; 7 bases are shared with TRBD1. The ends lost 5 bases at V and 0 bases at J; junction bases unmatched: 7. Germline V gene data show CDR1 as MNHEY and CDR2 as SMNVEV (reference sequence). The CDR3 runs to 17 residues.

The V and J genes are TRBV27 and TRBJ1-1; D is perhaps TRBD1 (6 bases). Trimming stripped 2 bases from V and 2 bases from J, with 18 bases between. Per the germline V gene, CDR1 is MNHEY and CDR2 is SMNVEV (reference sequence). This CDR3 is 17 amino acids long. CDR3 sequence: CASSLTRPGHTNTEAFF. In nucleotides, the CDR3 is TGTGCCAGCAGTTTAACACGACCGGGACACACCAACACTGAAGCTTTCTTT.

As concerns this clone: This specimen includes other DNA sequences encoding the same CDR3. This chain links TRBV25-1 with TRBJ2-1, with TRBD2 matching 11 bases. Germline values: CDR1 MGHDK, CDR2 SYGVNS. CDR3 length equals 15 residues. Trimming removed 3 bases from V and 4 bases from J; junction bases left unmatched: 2. The DNA for the CDR3 is TGTGCCAGCAGTGAGACTAGCGGGACTTACAATGAGCAGTTCTTC. Translated: CASSETSGTYNEQFF.

The chain is built from TRBV27 and TRBJ2-6, with D tentatively TRBD2 (7 bases). From germline, CDR1 is MNHEY and CDR2 SMNVEV (reference sequence). The length of the CDR3 is 16 residues. Trimming pared 3 bases from V and 4 bases from J, leaving 13 bases between. CDR3 protein: CASSLRAGAGANVLTF. The CDR3 DNA reads as TGTGCCAGCAGTTTGAGGGCGGGGGCCGGGGCCAACGTCCTGACTTTC.

Here the CDR3 reads CASHPGTASYNEQFF. In DNA form, the CDR3 reads TGTGCCTCCCACCCAGGGACAGCGTCCTACAATGAGCAGTTCTTC. V and J are TRBV27 and TRBJ2-1, with 7 bases fitting TRBD1. J was trimmed by 1 base and V by 11 bases; bases with no gene match: 11. This CDR3 is 15 amino acids long. Germline CDR1 and CDR2: MNHEY and SMNVEV (reference sequence).

A note on this clone: One end of the junction does not line up with germline, which may come from a read error. The chain uses TRBV23-1 and TRBJ2-1, with 15 bases lining up with TRBD2. TRBV23-1 is filed as an ORF, its function uncertain. The CDR3 covers 19 residues. CDR3 in amino acids: CVSSQLGLAGGLSYNEQFF. Written as DNA, the CDR3 is TGCGTCAGCAGTCAACTGGGACTAGCGGGAGGCCTCTCCTACAATGAGCAGTTCTTC.

V and J are TRBV19 and TRBJ2-4, with D possibly matching TRBD2 (5 bases). V was cut by 6 bases and J by 0 bases, with 15 bases left in between. This CDR3 spans 16 amino acids. Germline V CDR1 and CDR2: LNHDA, SQIVND (reference sequence). The CDR3 is CASSPGLLLAKNIQYF. As DNA, the CDR3 is TGTGCCAGTAGCCCCGGACTGCTACTAGCCAAAAACATTCAGTACTTC. Full variable domain (outside the CDR3, taken from reference TRBV19 and TRBJ2-4): DGGITQSPKYLFRKEGQNVTLSCEQNLNHDAMYWYRQDPGQGLRLIYYSQIVNDFQKGDIAEGYSVSREKKESFPLTVTSAQKNPTAFYLCASSPGLLLAKNIQYFGAGTRLSVL.

This chain connects TRBV5-1 to TRBJ2-3, with TRBD2 identical over 10 bases. The V and J ends lost 4 bases and 2 bases, in that order; junction bases with no gene match: 4. Germline V gene sequence: CDR1 SGHRS, CDR2 YFSETQ. This CDR3 spans 15 amino acids. CDR3 coding DNA: TGCGCCAGCAGCCCAGGACTAGCGGACACAGATACGCAGTATTTT. Translated, it gives CASSPGLADTDTQYF.

This clone was observed a single time. J is TRBJ2-7 and V is TRBV6-1; a weak D match, TRBD1 (5 bases). Looked up from germline, CDR1 is MNHNS and CDR2 is SASEGT. This CDR3 is built from 12 residues. The V end lost 5 bases, the J end lost 5 bases, and 10 bases lay between the germline ends. The CDR3 loop reads CASSPQDHEQYF. CDR3 nucleotide sequence: TGTGCCAGCAGTCCACAGGACCACGAGCAGTACTTC.

The CDR3 bases are TGTGCCAGCAGGGATACAGGGGGGGTCGGAAACACCATATATTTT. Translated, it gives CASRDTGGVGNTIYF. The rearrangement joins TRBV2 to TRBJ1-3, with 8 bases matching TRBD1. The V gene end was trimmed by 6 bases and the J gene end by 4 bases; junction bases not matched to a gene: 8. The CDR3 is made up of 15 amino acids. Germline-derived CDR1 and CDR2 are SNHLY and FYNNEI.

The chain carries TRBV6-5 and TRBJ2-4; 7 bases match TRBD1. This CDR3 has 12 residues. V shed 6 bases, J shed 8 bases, and the junction held 4 bases outside the gene matches. CDR1 and CDR2 from the germline V gene are MNHEY and SVGAGI. In DNA, the CDR3 is TGTGCCAGCAGCCGACAGGGTGACATTCAGTACTTC. This translates into CASSRQGDIQYF.

This chain joins TRBV2 and TRBJ1-5, with a possible D match to TRBD1 (5 bases). The CDR3 length is 16 residues. Germline V CDR1 and CDR2: SNHLY, FYNNEI. With 4 bases removed from V and 6 bases from J, the gap between germline ends came to 19 bases. CDR3 in amino acids: CASSAPGPQYGQPQHF. CDR3 nucleotides: TGTGCCAGCAGTGCCCCAGGGCCCCAGTATGGTCAGCCCCAGCATTTT.

V usage is TRBV11-2 and J usage is TRBJ2-5; a possible D gene is TRBD1 (6 bases). V dropped 5 bases and J dropped 1 base, with 14 bases sitting between them. This CDR3 comprises 15 residues. CDR1 SGHAT and CDR2 FQNNGV come from the germline V gene. CDR3 loop: CASSLDEGVQETQYF. DNA of the CDR3: TGTGCCAGCAGCCTCGACGAGGGGGTCCAAGAGACCCAGTACTTC.

V is TRBV14 and J is TRBJ1-6, with 9 bases fitting TRBD1. This CDR3 comprises 20 residues. Germline V gene sequence: CDR1 SGHDN, CDR2 FVKESK. With 4 bases clipped from V and 0 bases from J, the junction kept 13 bases outside the gene matches. The CDR3 DNA reads as TGTGCCAGCAGCCCCGCACGGGACAGGGTTAATCGCTCCTATAATTCACCCCTCCACTTT. It encodes CASSPARDRVNRSYNSPLHF. The whole variable domain, filled in from reference TRBV14 and TRBJ1-6, reads EAGVTQFPSHSVIEKGQTVTLRCDPISGHDNLYWYRRVMGKEIKFLLHFVKESKQDESGMPNNRFLAERTGGTYSTLKVQPAELEDSGVYFCASSPARDRVNRSYNSPLHFGNGTRLTVT.

The chain uses TRBV18 and TRBJ1-4, with TRBD1 as a possible D gene (6 bases). V lost 4 bases to trimming and J lost 4 bases, with 13 bases between them. CDR3 length equals 15 residues. Germline CDR1 KGHSH, CDR2 LQKENI. For the CDR3, the DNA is TGTGCCAGCTCACACCGTCCAGGGGATAATGAAAAACTGTTTTTT. Amino acid sequence: CASSHRPGDNEKLFF.

CDR3 sequence reads: CASSLARGGVSYNEQFF. CDR3 DNA: TGTGCCAGCAGCTTAGCGCGGGGTGGGGTTTCCTACAATGAGCAGTTCTTC. J is TRBJ2-1 and V is TRBV7-8; D perhaps matches TRBD2 (6 bases). The V gene lost 0 bases and the J gene lost 1 base, with 13 bases spanning the gap. Germline lookup yields CDR1 SGHVS and CDR2 FQNEAQ. The CDR3 has 17 residues.

V usage is TRBV24-1 and J usage is TRBJ1-2; D might be TRBD1 (5 bases). The CDR3 length is 17 residues. Looked up from germline, CDR1 is KGHDR and CDR2 is SFDVKD. The germline V and J ends were trimmed by 2 bases and 4 bases, with 19 bases remaining between them. CDR3 in DNA: TGTGCCACCAGTGATTCTTCAGGGCAGGCGTTTGGCTATGGCTACACCTTC. Translating gives CATSDSSGQAFGYGYTF.